This is a list of T cell receptor beta chains from one sample in a study of T-cell memory formation after mild COVID-19. TCRdb itself ran the 5' RACE reads through MiXCR, one entry per CDR3 protein. There are about 49,000 distinct CDR3 sequences in the sample; roughly a quarter occur only once, and just under 45% lies in the top ten. The sequenced sample consisted of PBMCs or a T cell subset sorted from them (not recorded which). Receptor source: a man aged 18 to 29 who had mild COVID-19 (a few samples of this study predate the infection). Cell type and time point are not known. The CDR3 runs from the conserved cysteine through the conserved F or W. D genes are given only for firm matches. The listing skips clone size in some rows; elsewhere it reads once, few, many or a size class.

>TRBJ2-2|-|TRBV7-9|-
TGTGCCAGCAGCCCCCCCCTAGCATCCGGGGAGCTGTTTTTT
CASSPPLASGELFF
>TRBJ2-5|many|TRBV4-1|-
TGCGCCAGCAGCCAAGGGTACAGGCAAGAGACCCAGTACTTC
CASSQGYRQETQYF
>TRBJ1-2|-|TRBV27|TRBD1
TGTGCCAGTAGCCCCACCCCGGGACAGGGGGCGAGCTACACCTTC
CASSPTPGQGASYTF
>TRBJ2-1|-|TRBV15|TRBD1
TGTGCCACCAGCAGAGATATAGTCGTAGGACAGGGGGGATCGAATGAGCAGTTCTTC
CATSRDIVVGQGGSNEQFF
>TRBJ2-5|-|TRBV27|-
TGTGCCAGCAGTCCACCGGGACGGCACCAAGAGACCCAGTACTTC
CASSPPGRHQETQYF
>TRBJ2-1|few|TRBV4-3|-
TGCGCCAGCAGCCCCAAGGACAGCTACTACAATGAGCAGTTCTTC
CASSPKDSYYNEQFF
>TRBJ2-7|-|TRBV29-1|-
TGCAGCGTTGTAGCGGCAGCCTACGAGCAGTACTTC
CSVVAAAYEQYF
>TRBJ2-1|-|TRBV5-1|-
TGCGCCAGCAGCTTGGGTCGCGACCCCATCTCCTACAATGAGCAGTTCTTC
CASSLGRDPISYNEQFF
>TRBJ2-1|-|TRBV11-2|TRBD2
TGTGCCAGCAGCTTAGAAGTAGCGGGGGATACAGGGGAGCAGTTCTTC
CASSLEVAGDTGEQFF
>TRBJ2-3|-|TRBV4-1|TRBD2
TGCGCCAGCAGCCAAGTGCTAGCGGGGGGTACGGATACGCAGTATTTT
CASSQVLAGGTDTQYF
>TRBJ1-2|few|TRBV6-5|TRBD1
TGTGCCAGCAGTTATGGGCAGGGGGCAGGCTATGGCTACACCTTC
CASSYGQGAGYGYTF
>TRBJ2-1|many|TRBV5-5|-
TGTGCCAGCAGCTTGTTCGGGCTTAATTCCGAAGGCGATGAGCAGTTCTTC
CASSLFGLNSEGDEQFF
>TRBJ2-5|few|TRBV20-1|-
TGCAGTGCCCAGTCAGTGGAGACCCAGTACTTC
CSAQSVETQYF
>TRBJ1-4|-|TRBV7-8|-
TGTGCCAGCAGCTTACGAGGGGCGCAGAGGAATGAAAAACTGTTTTTT
CASSLRGAQRNEKLFF
>TRBJ1-1|few|TRBV18|-
TGTGCCAGCTCACCACGCGGTAGTAAGGAAACCAGTGGCTCTAGGTTGACCTTT
CASSPRGSKETSGSRLTF
>TRBJ2-3|-|TRBV5-1|TRBD2
TGCGCCAGCAGCTTGGCCGGGCGGGGGAGCACAGATACGCAGTATTTT
CASSLAGRGSTDTQYF
>TRBJ1-1|few|TRBV6-2/TRBV6-3|-
TGTGCCAGCAGTTACGCCCAGGAGAACACTGAAGCTTTCTTT
CASSYAQENTEAFF
>TRBJ2-7|-|TRBV19|-
TGTGCCAGTAGTTTTTCTGAGGGTTACGAGCAGTACTTC
CASSFSEGYEQYF
>TRBJ1-6|few|TRBV20-1|TRBD1
TGCAGTGCTAGAGGGGGACAGGGGGCCTCACCCCTCCACTTT
CSARGGQGASPLHF
>TRBJ2-7|few|TRBV29-1|-
TGCAGCGTTGAACAGGCCTACGAGCAGTACTTC
CSVEQAYEQYF
>TRBJ2-3|few|TRBV11-2|-
TGTGCCAGCACTGCCTATACAGATACGCAGTATTTT
CASTAYTDTQYF
>TRBJ2-3|-|TRBV14|TRBD1
TGTGCCAGCAGCCAGGGACAGCGGGATACGCAGTATTTT
CASSQGQRDTQYF
>TRBJ2-3|-|TRBV7-9|-
TGTGCCAGCAGCTTAAGGACCAGTTACACAGATACGCAGTATTTT
CASSLRTSYTDTQYF
>TRBJ1-2|-|TRBV6-5|-
TGTGCCAGCAGCTTACACCCCGCGAACTATGGCTACACCTTC
CASSLHPANYGYTF
>TRBJ1-2|-|TRBV25-1|-
TGTGCCAGCAGTTCCGGGGAGAATGGCTATGGCTACACCTTC
CASSSGENGYGYTF
>TRBJ2-2|many|TRBV7-9|TRBD2
TGTGCCAGCAGCTTCTTAGCGGGGGCGAACACCGGGGAGCTGTTTTTT
CASSFLAGANTGELFF
>TRBJ2-2|-|TRBV5-6|TRBD1
TGTGCCAGCAGCCTCGGACAGGGATTGGGCGGGGAGCTGTTTTTT
CASSLGQGLGGELFF